What follows are 28 T cell receptor beta chains derived from one specimen sequenced in a study of blood T cell repertoires in COVID-19. The assay was immunoSEQ multiplex PCR, and TCRdb's table has in-frame clones only and misses some. Among around 210,000 clones listed, around 85% were seen once. The specimen sequenced was peripheral blood. The receptors shown here come from a man between 60 and 70 years old with COVID-19, enrolled during active disease.

This clone was detected only once. The rearrangement joins TRBV30 to TRBJ1-1; D may be TRBD1 (5 bases). V was cut by 2 bases and J by 0 bases, with 7 bases left in between. CDR1 GTSNPN and CDR2 SVGIG come from the germline V gene (reference sequence). The CDR3 loop spans 13 amino acids. CDR3: CAWSLTVNTEAFF. The CDR3 bases are TGTGCCTGGAGTCTGACAGTGAACACTGAAGCTTTCTTT.

This clone was seen a few times. V is TRBV3-1 (or the pseudogene TRBV3-2) and J is TRBJ1-6; no clear D gene. Looked up from germline, CDR1 is LGHDT and CDR2 is YNNKEL (reference sequence). Trimming left V 4 bases short and J 7 bases short, with 8 bases between. The CDR3 has 13 residues. Here the CDR3 DNA reads TGTGCCAGCAGCCCTGTTCTGAATTCACCCCTCCACTTT. It is translated as CASSPVLNSPLHF.

J is TRBJ1-1 and V is TRBV15; D may be TRBD1 (6 bases). The CDR3 has 16 amino acids. The germline V gene has CDR1 LNHNV and CDR2 YYDKDF (reference sequence). V was shortened by 3 bases and J by 0 bases, with 14 bases between the two germline ends. CDR3 region: CATSRGQLSLNTEAFF. The CDR3 DNA follows: TGTGCCACCAGCAGGGGACAACTCAGCCTGAACACTGAAGCTTTCTTT.

V and J are TRBV5-1 and TRBJ2-1, with D perhaps matching TRBD1 (5 bases). Deletions cut 5 bases from V and 6 bases from J, with 21 bases between. Germline loops: CDR1 SGHRS, CDR2 YFSETQ. This CDR3 has 16 amino acids. The CDR3 loop is CASSQSQGLSFNEQFF. CDR3 DNA sequence: TGCGCCAGCAGTCAGAGCCAGGGCCTTTCGTTCAATGAGCAGTTCTTC.

J is TRBJ2-2 and V is TRBV5-1; D perhaps matches TRBD1 (6 bases). This CDR3 has 17 amino acids. V lost 5 bases, J lost 5 bases, and 22 bases lay in between. CDR1 SGHRS and CDR2 YFSETQ come from the germline V gene. The CDR3 is CASRTLQGISGTGELFF. DNA of the CDR3: TGCGCCAGCAGAACATTACAGGGAATATCGGGTACCGGGGAGCTGTTTTTT.

V usage is TRBV18 and J usage is TRBJ1-2, with TRBD1 matching over 9 bases. The V and J ends lost 2 bases and 6 bases, in that order; junction bases with no gene match: 1. The germline V gene encodes CDR1 KGHSH and CDR2 LQKENI. This CDR3 has 13 amino acids. The CDR3 DNA sequence: TGTGCCAGCTCACCAGGGACAGGGAATGGCTACACCTTC. Protein: CASSPGTGNGYTF.

In this sample, this clone turned up a few times. The chain employs TRBV5-1 and TRBJ1-3, with D perhaps TRBD1 (5 bases). V shed 4 bases and J shed 2 bases, with 10 bases lying between them. This CDR3 is 14 amino acids long. Germline V gives CDR1 SGHRS, CDR2 YFSETQ. The CDR3 spells CASSPDIPGNTIYF. The CDR3 nucleotides are TGCGCCAGCAGCCCGGACATCCCTGGAAACACCATATATTTT. Using reference TRBV5-1 and TRBJ1-3 for the parts outside the CDR3, the full variable domain is KAGVTQTPRYLIKTRGQQVTLSCSPISGHRSVSWYQQTPGQGLQFLFEYFSETQRNKGNFPGRFSGRQFSNSRSEMNVSTLELGDSALYLCASSPDIPGNTIYFGEGSWLTVV.

V gene TRBV24-1 combines with J gene TRBJ1-2, with D perhaps TRBD1 (5 bases). V lost 4 bases to trimming and J lost 7 bases, with 15 bases between them. Germline V lookup: CDR1 KGHDR, CDR2 SFDVKD. The CDR3 is 14 residues long. The CDR3 nucleotides read TGTGCCACCAGTGACGGTGGGGGGACTAGTGGCTACACCTTC. Translated: CATSDGGGTSGYTF.

V gene TRBV11-2 combines with J gene TRBJ2-1; D unclear. Germline CDR1 reads SGHAT; CDR2 reads FQNNGV. The CDR3 is 15 residues long. V was pared by 0 bases and J by 2 bases, with 8 bases between. CDR3 region: CASSLEGFPYNEQFF. In DNA, the CDR3 is TGTGCCAGCAGCTTAGAGGGCTTCCCCTACAATGAGCAGTTCTTC.

This clone is a singleton in its sample. V is TRBV28 and J is TRBJ1-6; 11 bases align to TRBD1. Germline V gene lookup returns CDR1 MDHEN and CDR2 SYDVKM. V shed 4 bases, J shed 10 bases, and the junction held 3 bases outside the gene matches. The CDR3 loop spans 14 amino acids. DNA of the CDR3: TGTGCCAGCAGTTGGGACAGGGGGGCCTCACCCCTCCACTTT. Protein: CASSWDRGASPLHF.

A few counts support this clone. The V call is TRBV12-3 or TRBV12-4, the J call TRBJ2-1, with 7 bases lining up with TRBD1. Trimming took 4 bases from V and 9 from J; bases not matched to a gene: 6. CDR3 size: 13 residues. CDR3: CASSYGQATEQFF. The CDR3 DNA follows: TGTGCCAGCAGTTACGGACAGGCGACTGAGCAGTTCTTC.

V is TRBV6-6 and J is TRBJ1-5; D perhaps matches TRBD1 (5 bases). From germline, CDR1 is MNHNY and CDR2 SVGAGI (reference sequence). This CDR3 spans 14 amino acids. Deletions cut 7 bases from V and 9 bases from J, with 19 bases between. The CDR3 nucleotides are TGTGCCAGCACTTCCTTCGGGACTTTGGGGCCCCAGCATTTT. This encodes CASTSFGTLGPQHF.

The chain joins TRBV20-1 to TRBJ2-3; D is unresolved. V shed 3 bases and J shed 1 base, with 20 bases lying between them. The CDR3 is 17 residues long. In germline, CDR1 is DFQATT, CDR2 SNEGSKA (reference sequence). The CDR3: CSASGGWVSGGTDTQYF. In DNA form, the CDR3 reads TGCAGTGCTAGTGGCGGTTGGGTTAGTGGTGGCACAGATACGCAGTATTTT.

V is TRBV27 and J is TRBJ1-1; D gene ambiguous. Trimming took 5 bases from V and 1 from J, leaving 14 bases between them. The germline CDR1 and CDR2 sequences are MNHEY and SMNVEV (reference sequence). The CDR3 length is 15 residues. The DNA of the CDR3 is TGTGCCAGCAGTCACCTTGCGAGGCAGAACACTGAAGCTTTCTTT. Protein sequence: CASSHLARQNTEAFF.

The rearrangement uses TRBV27 and TRBJ2-1, with D possibly matching TRBD2 (6 bases). V lost 1 base and J lost 4, with 14 bases in between. CDR3 length: 16 amino acids. Looked up from germline, CDR1 is MNHEY and CDR2 is SMNVEV (reference sequence). CDR3 DNA: TGTGCCAGCAGTTTATTTCGCGGGATTAAATACAATGAGCAGTTCTTC. The encoded protein is CASSLFRGIKYNEQFF.

The rearrangement links TRBV3-1 (or the pseudogene TRBV3-2) to TRBJ2-2; D possibly corresponds to TRBD2 (6 bases). Trimming pared 7 bases from V and 7 bases from J, leaving 7 bases between. Germline CDR1 LGHDT, CDR2 YNNKEL (reference sequence). The CDR3 consists of 11 residues. In nucleotides, the CDR3 is TGTGCCAGCAACGGGGGCGGGGAGCTGTTTTTT. Translating it yields CASNGGGELFF.

The chain couples TRBV10-3 to TRBJ1-1; 7 nucleotides agree with TRBD1. The J segment lost 4 bases and the V segment lost 7 bases, leaving 9 bases of the junction unmatched. The CDR3 extends over 14 amino acids. Germline V gives CDR1 ENHRY, CDR2 SYGVKD. CDR3 protein: CAITPGQVGTEAFF. The CDR3 DNA follows: TGTGCCATCACCCCAGGACAGGTCGGCACTGAAGCTTTCTTT.

This clone was picked up a small number of times. Other DNA sequences of this sample code for an identical CDR3. The CDR3 nucleotides read TGTGCCAGCAGTTTATCGCGGAACACTGAAGCTTTCTTT. Residues: CASSLSRNTEAFF. The V and J genes are TRBV12-3 or TRBV12-4 and TRBJ1-1; D gene unclear. The length of the CDR3 is 13 residues. Trimming left V 2 bases short and J 1 base short, with 5 bases between.

This chain links TRBV10-3 with TRBJ2-7, with D unresolved. The CDR3 loop spans 12 amino acids. The V end was cut by 0 bases, the J end by 4 bases, with 4 bases between. In germline, CDR1 is ENHRY, CDR2 SYGVKD. CDR3 residues: CAISESSYEQYF. CDR3 in DNA: TGTGCCATCAGTGAGTCGTCTTACGAGCAGTACTTC.

This clone was observed a single time. The chain links TRBV7-8 to TRBJ2-7; perhaps TRBD1 as D (5 bases). The CDR3 runs 13 residues. Germline lookup yields CDR1 SGHVS and CDR2 FQNEAQ. V was trimmed by 5 bases and J by 1 base, leaving 9 bases between them. The DNA for the CDR3 is TGTGCCAGCAGCGCACAGGTTTCCTACGAGCAGTACTTC. Protein product: CASSAQVSYEQYF. The full variable domain, in which reference TRBV7-8 and TRBJ2-7 provide the parts outside the CDR3, is GAGVSQSPRYKVAKRGQDVALRCDPISGHVSLFWYQQALGQGPEFLTYFQNEAQLDKSGLPSDRFFAERPEGSVSTLKIQRTQQEDSAVYLCASSAQVSYEQYFGPGTRLTVT.

The chain is built from TRBV28 and TRBJ1-2; D is unclear. CDR3 length: 13 amino acids. The V gene lost 6 bases and the J gene lost 2 bases, with 10 bases spanning the gap. Germline lookup yields CDR1 MDHEN and CDR2 SYDVKM. CDR3: CASRAGLNYGYTF. Here the CDR3 DNA reads TGTGCCAGCAGGGCCGGACTAAACTATGGCTACACCTTC.

The chain links TRBV10-3 to TRBJ2-7; tentative D call: TRBD1 (5 bases). CDR3 length: 14 residues. Trimming pared 6 bases from V and 0 bases from J, leaving 12 bases between. Germline V gives CDR1 ENHRY, CDR2 SYGVKD. Written as DNA, the CDR3 is TGTGCCATCAGGGTGCAGGGATCCTCCTACGAGCAGTACTTC. It yields the protein CAIRVQGSSYEQYF.

The chain joins TRBV27 to TRBJ2-5; TRBD2 agrees at 7 bases. Germline loops: CDR1 MNHEY, CDR2 SMNVEV (reference sequence). J gave up 5 bases and V 5 bases, and 11 bases lay outside the gene matches. The CDR3 is 15 residues long. The DNA for the CDR3 is TGTGCCAGCAGTACCGGGACTCTGGGGGGGGAGACCCAGTACTTC. Its translation is CASSTGTLGGETQYF.

V gene TRBV27 combines with J gene TRBJ1-1, with TRBD1 matching 12 bases. Germline trimming cut 5 bases from V and 5 bases from J; bases unmatched to any gene: 6. The CDR3 loop spans 15 amino acids. Germline V CDR1 and CDR2: MNHEY, SMNVEV (reference sequence). The CDR3 DNA reads TGTGCCAGCAGTCCCGGGACAGGGGGCGCAACTGAAGCTTTCTTT. Its protein product is CASSPGTGGATEAFF.

The V and J genes are TRBV21-1 and TRBJ2-7; the DNA was not used to check the table's D call, TRBD2. TRBV21-1 is given as a pseudogene. CDR3 size: 20 residues. The CDR3 sequence is CASSSGGRGLAGGSLHEQYF. CDR3 nucleotides: TGTGCCAGCAGCTCCGGGGGACGGGGACTAGCGGGAGGTTCCCTCCACGAGCAGTACTTC.

The rearrangement links TRBV30 to TRBJ1-5; TRBD1 might be the D (6 bases). The length of the CDR3 is 13 residues. CDR1 and CDR2 from the germline V gene are GTSNPN and SVGIG (reference sequence). The V end was cut by 2 bases, the J end by 5 bases, with 10 bases between. CDR3 DNA: TGTGCCTGGAGTTTGGGGGCGGATCAGCCCCAGCATTTT. Protein product: CAWSLGADQPQHF.

This chain connects TRBV6-5 to TRBJ1-2, with 10 bases fitting TRBD1. From germline, CDR1 is MNHEY and CDR2 SVGAGI. The CDR3 sequence is 14 residues long. V lost 5 bases and J lost 2; bases outside the gene matches: 2. The CDR3 loop is CASSRDRGNYGYTF. DNA of the CDR3: TGTGCCAGCAGTAGGGACAGGGGCAACTATGGCTACACCTTC.

The chain joins TRBV4-2 to TRBJ2-1; possibly TRBD2 for D (5 bases). Trimming removed 4 bases at V and 2 bases at J, with 15 bases between. The V gene's germline CDR1 is LGHNA and CDR2 YNFKEQ. The CDR3 is 16 amino acids. CDR3 nucleotides: TGTGCCAGCAGCCCAAACCCTAGCCGAGCCTACAATGAGCAGTTCTTC. Residues: CASSPNPSRAYNEQFF.